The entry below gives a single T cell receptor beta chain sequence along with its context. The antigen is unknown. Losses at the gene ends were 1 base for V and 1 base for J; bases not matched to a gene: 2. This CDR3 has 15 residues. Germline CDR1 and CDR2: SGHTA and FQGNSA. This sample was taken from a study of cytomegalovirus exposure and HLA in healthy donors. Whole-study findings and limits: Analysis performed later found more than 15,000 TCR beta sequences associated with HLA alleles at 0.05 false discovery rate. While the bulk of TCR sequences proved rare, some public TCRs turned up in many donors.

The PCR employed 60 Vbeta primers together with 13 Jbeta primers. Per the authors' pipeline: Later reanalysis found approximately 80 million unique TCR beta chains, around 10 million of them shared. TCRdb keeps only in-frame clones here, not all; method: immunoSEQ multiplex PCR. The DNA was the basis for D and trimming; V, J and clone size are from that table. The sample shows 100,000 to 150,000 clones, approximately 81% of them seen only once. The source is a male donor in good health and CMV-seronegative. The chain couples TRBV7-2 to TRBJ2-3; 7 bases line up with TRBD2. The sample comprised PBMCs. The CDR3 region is CASSLDRGGTDTQYF. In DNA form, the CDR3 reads TGTGCCAGCAGCTTAGATCGGGGGGGCACAGATACGCAGTATTTT.